This T cell receptor beta chain was sequenced for a study of T cell changes during pregnancy in multiple sclerosis. TCRdb's copy holds only in-frame clones and misses some; the assay was immunoSEQ multiplex PCR. The table has more than 95,000 clones, 92% seen once. The ends were cut back, 2 bases at V and 10 bases at J, with 16 bases in the middle. The CDR3 totals 14 residues. This chain links TRBV5-3 with TRBJ1-5; D is ambiguous. TRBV5-3 is an open reading frame whose function is uncertain. The sequence was obtained from a female donor with multiple sclerosis, enrolled in a pregnancy study. Here the sequenced sample was peripheral blood, taken after pregnancy. The CDR3 coding sequence is TGTGCCAGAAGCTTTGCAGGCCCGGCTTTTCCCCAGCATTTT. This gives the protein CARSFAGPAFPQHF.